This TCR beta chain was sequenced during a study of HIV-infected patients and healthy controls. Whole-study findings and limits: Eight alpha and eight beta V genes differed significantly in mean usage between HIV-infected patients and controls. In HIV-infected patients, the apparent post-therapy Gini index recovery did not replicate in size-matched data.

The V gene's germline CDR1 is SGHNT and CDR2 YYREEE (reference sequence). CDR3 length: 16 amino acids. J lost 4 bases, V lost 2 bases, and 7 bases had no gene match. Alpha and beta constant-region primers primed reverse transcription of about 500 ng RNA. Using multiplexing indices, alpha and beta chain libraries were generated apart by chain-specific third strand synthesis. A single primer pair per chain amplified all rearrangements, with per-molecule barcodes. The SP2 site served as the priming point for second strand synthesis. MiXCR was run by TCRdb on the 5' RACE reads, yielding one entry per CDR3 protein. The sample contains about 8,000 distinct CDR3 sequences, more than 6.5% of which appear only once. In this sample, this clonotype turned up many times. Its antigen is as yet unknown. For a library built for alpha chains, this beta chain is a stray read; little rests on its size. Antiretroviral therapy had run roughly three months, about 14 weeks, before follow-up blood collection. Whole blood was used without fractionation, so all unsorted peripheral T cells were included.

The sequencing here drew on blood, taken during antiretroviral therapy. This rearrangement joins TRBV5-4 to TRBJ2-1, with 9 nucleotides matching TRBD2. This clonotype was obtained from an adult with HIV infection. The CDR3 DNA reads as TGTGCCAGCAGCTTAGGCGGGGGGGCTAATTACAATGAGCAGTTCTTC. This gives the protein CASSLGGGANYNEQFF.